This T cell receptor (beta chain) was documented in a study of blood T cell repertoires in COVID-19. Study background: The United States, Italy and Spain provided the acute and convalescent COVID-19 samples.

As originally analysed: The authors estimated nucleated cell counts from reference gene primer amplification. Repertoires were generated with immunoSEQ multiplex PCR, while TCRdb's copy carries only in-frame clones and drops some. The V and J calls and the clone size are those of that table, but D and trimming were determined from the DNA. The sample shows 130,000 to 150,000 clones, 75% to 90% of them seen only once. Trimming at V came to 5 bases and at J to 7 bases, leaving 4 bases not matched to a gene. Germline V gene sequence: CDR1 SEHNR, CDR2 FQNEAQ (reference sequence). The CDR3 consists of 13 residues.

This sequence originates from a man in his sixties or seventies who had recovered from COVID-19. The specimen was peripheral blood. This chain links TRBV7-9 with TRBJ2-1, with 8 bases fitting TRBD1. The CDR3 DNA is TGTGCCAGCAGCCAGGACAGGGCTAATGAGCAGTTCTTC. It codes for CASSQDRANEQFF. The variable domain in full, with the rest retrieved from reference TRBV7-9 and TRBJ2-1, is DTGVSQNPRHKITKRGQNVTFRCDPISEHNRLYWYRQTLGQGPEFLTYFQNEAQLEKSRLLSDRFSAERPKGSFSTLEIQRTEQGDSAMYLCASSQDRANEQFFGPGTRLTVL.